This T cell receptor (beta chain) was recorded in a study of CD8 T cells in Susac syndrome (dated by TCRdb to about 2019). The study in broad terms: The study used repertoire sequencing to test whether antigen drove CD8+ T cell activation and differentiation in Susac syndrome. The study compared CD8+ T cell repertoire clonality among 12 healthy donors, around 14 Susac syndrome patients and fewer than 19 multiple sclerosis patients.

The CDR3, cysteine through phenylalanine, is 18 amino acids long. Only CDR3 DNA remains: 54 bases, in frame from the first base. V loses 6 bases at its end and J loses 9 bases; junction bases beyond the gene matches: 22. CDR1 and CDR2 are read off the germline V gene (reference sequence) as SEHNR and FQNEAQ. RNA was extracted using the RNeasy kit, and about 0.45 to 1 microgram was reverse transcribed with random hexamers. The immunoSEQ multiplex PCR assay, covering 54 Vbeta and 13 Jbeta segments, was used to amplify TCR beta CDR3 regions. To correct PCR amplification bias, a synthetic template baseline was used for both primer optimization and computational correction. The paper's processing steps were these. Reads were annotated to V, D and J genes according to IMGT and were analyzed with immunoSEQ Analyzer, with only productive sequences retained. To calculate clonality, Shannon entropy was normalized by log2 of the number of productive unique sequences and then subtracted from one. For each patient and control, public and private clones were evaluated among the 100 most prevalent clones. Clones were defined as Susac-specific when absent from the healthy and MS cohorts, from approximately 970 published viral clones and from other ImmuneACCESS disease sequences. TCRdb ran its own pipeline on the public reads, namely fastp trimming at Q25 and MiXCR clone calling, and kept in-frame beta chains. CDR3 protein duplicates are merged, each entry listing the most common genes and DNA. TCRdb's processing, not the authors' own work, is the source of the V and J calls. This sample holds about 200,000 distinct CDR3 sequences; more than 85% were observed only once. The ten largest clones capture roughly 0.13% of the sample.

Comment on this clonotype: Its antigen is still unknown. Base qualities are not at hand, and no much larger clone is one base apart.

Peripheral blood CD8+ and CD4+ T cells from healthy donors, Susac syndrome patients and multiple sclerosis patients were profiled by high-throughput TCR beta sequencing. Multiple sclerosis controls were treatment-naive patients with stable or active relapsing-remitting disease fulfilling revised McDonald criteria. Bulk CD8+ and CD4+ T cells were purified by magnetic negative isolation, while CD8+ TEMRA cells were enriched using FACS. Blood was drawn into EDTA tubes, processed within 24 hours, and PBMCs were isolated by density gradient centrifugation. PBMCs intended for TCR sequencing were cryopreserved in liquid nitrogen and were subsequently thawed in a 37 degrees C water bath. Purity of sorted or isolated CD4+, CD8+ and CD8+ TEMRA cells was at least 90%. What the research found in general, with its limitations: The number of individuals in the TCR sequencing and HLA analysis was acknowledged as relatively small.

The sequence came from a human donor with multiple sclerosis. Source material: CD8+ T cells from PBMCs. The V and J genes are TRBV7-9 and TRBJ2-1, with 8 junctional bases fitting TRBD2. The DNA sequence reads TGTGCCAGCAGGGGAAGGCGGGGGGAGGGGACCCTCGATGTTGAGCAGTTCTTC. Its product reads: CASRGRRGEGTLDVEQFF.